This T cell receptor beta chain was identified during a study of CD4 T cells in relation to SARS-CoV-2 and coronaviruses. Regarding the study as a whole: Crossreactivity was assessed only for spike protein, not other viral proteins.

Sequenced by immunoSEQ multiplex PCR; TCRdb stores in-frame clones only, minus some. The data contain 65,000 or so clones, roughly 93% of them singletons. Turning to this clone: The antigen remains unidentified.

The CDR3 has 15 amino acids. Trimming took 6 bases from V and 2 from J, leaving 16 bases between them. CDR1 is MNHEY, CDR2 SMNVEV, per germline (reference sequence). Before the COVID-19 pandemic, during about 2010-2019, CD4+ T cells were taken from unexposed donors. The sequence was obtained from a human donor in good health. The J gene is TRBJ2-5, the V gene TRBV27, with TRBD2 as a possible D gene (6 bases). The sample was naive CD4+ T cells from PBMCs. Regarding subset: naive CD4+ T cells isolated by negative enrichment. The CDR3 bases are TGTGCCAGCAGCCCGGAGCTAGCGCGGCAAGAGACCCAGTACTTC. Translated: CASSPELARQETQYF.